This TCR beta chain was identified in a study of cytomegalovirus exposure and HLA in healthy donors (dated by TCRdb to between 2016 and 2019). For context, the study as a whole: A later analysis indicated that the 95 to 150 validation repertoires were generated on the platform also employed for the approximately 700 repertoires of the first cohort. The study was designed to test whether signatures of past pathogen exposure could be identified by cataloging public T cell receptors. Along with the roughly 670-subject first cohort, a separate validation cohort of around 110 different subjects was used. High-throughput TCR immunosequencing, statistical association of individual TCRs with disease status, and machine learning were combined to predict cytomegalovirus infection status. The full study reports these points: A later analysis found that TCRs clustered in the first cohort also tended to co-occur in the 120 validation repertoires, with 90% to 95% of cluster scores above 0. A later analysis lacked HLA typing for the validation cohort, so it scored co-occurrence in that cohort across all 120 repertoires. In vitro tests confirmed that a few of the cytomegalovirus-associated TCR beta chains recognize cytomegalovirus antigens. In both the original and validation cohorts, the classifier was reported to diagnose cytomegalovirus status with high specificity and sensitivity. The authors suggested that the approach could potentially be extended to other disease states and immunological phenotypes. The study gave a list of 150 to 200 TCR beta chains associated with cytomegalovirus. Most TCR sequences were observed very rarely across donors, whereas some public TCRs were present in many individuals.

Donors formed part of the validation cohort, which comprised 120 subjects and was distinct from the first cohort of under 850 subjects. Library generation was performed with the immunoSEQ multiplex PCR assay. From the authors' description of their analysis: A statistical classification framework was developed to diagnose cytomegalovirus status using the catalog of TCR beta chain sequences. TCRdb holds this immuneACCESS table with in-frame rearrangements only. Some clones are missing; in checked studies, unresolved V genes explain under half, and the rest has no known cause. V and J calls plus clone size are reproduced from that table; the DNA served to infer D and trimming. This sample is represented by roughly 75,000 clones; 94% of them were singletons. More than 2% of the sample goes to the ten largest clones. A note on this clone: The target of this receptor is not known. Base qualities are missing; no much larger clone stands one base away.

Trimming costs V 0 bases and J 3 bases, and their ends lie 8 bases apart. The germline V gene (reference sequence) yields PRHDT for CDR1 and FYEKMQ for CDR2. The CDR3 spans 14 residues, from the cysteine through the phenylalanine. The only DNA kept is the CDR3, 42 bases in frame from the first base. The chain is assembled from TRBV13 and TRBJ1-2; the D gene assignment is ambiguous. The TCR sequence derives from a woman between 18 and 30 years old in good health and CMV-seronegative. The specimen was PBMCs. The CDR3 is CASSLGTGYYGYTF. The DNA sequence follows: TGTGCCAGCAGCTTAGGGACGGGGTACTATGGCTACACCTTC.